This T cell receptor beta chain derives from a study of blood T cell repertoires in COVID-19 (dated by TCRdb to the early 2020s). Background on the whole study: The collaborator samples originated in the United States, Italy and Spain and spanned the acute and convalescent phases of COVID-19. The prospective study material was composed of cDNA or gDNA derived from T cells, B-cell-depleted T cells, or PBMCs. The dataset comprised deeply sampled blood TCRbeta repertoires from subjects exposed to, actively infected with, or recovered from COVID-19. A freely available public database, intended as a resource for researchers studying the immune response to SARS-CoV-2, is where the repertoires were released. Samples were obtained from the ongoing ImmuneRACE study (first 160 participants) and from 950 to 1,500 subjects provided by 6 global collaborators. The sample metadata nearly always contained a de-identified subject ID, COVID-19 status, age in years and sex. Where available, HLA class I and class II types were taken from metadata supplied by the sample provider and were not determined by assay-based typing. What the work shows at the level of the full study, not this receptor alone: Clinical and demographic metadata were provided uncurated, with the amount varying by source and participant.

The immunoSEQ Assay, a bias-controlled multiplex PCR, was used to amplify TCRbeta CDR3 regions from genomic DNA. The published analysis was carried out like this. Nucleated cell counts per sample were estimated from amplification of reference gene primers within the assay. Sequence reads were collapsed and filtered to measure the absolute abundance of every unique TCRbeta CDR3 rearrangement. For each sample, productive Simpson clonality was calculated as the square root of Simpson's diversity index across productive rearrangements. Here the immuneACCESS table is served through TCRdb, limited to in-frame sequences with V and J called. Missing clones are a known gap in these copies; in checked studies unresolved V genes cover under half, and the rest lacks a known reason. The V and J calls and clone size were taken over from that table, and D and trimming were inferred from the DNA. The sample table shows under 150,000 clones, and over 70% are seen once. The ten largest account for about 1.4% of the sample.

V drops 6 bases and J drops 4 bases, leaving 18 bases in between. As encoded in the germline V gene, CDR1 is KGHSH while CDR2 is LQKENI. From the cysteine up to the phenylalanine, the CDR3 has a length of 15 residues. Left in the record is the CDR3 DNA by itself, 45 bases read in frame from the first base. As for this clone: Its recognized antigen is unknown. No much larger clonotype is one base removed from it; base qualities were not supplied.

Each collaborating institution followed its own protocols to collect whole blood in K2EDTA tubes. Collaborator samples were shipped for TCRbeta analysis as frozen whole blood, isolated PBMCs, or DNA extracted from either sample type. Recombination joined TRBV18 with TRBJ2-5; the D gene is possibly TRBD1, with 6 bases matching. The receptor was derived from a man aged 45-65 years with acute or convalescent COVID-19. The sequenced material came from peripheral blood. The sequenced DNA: TGTGCCAGCTCTCCAACGGCGACAGGCGGAGAGACCCAGTACTTC. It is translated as CASSPTATGGETQYF.